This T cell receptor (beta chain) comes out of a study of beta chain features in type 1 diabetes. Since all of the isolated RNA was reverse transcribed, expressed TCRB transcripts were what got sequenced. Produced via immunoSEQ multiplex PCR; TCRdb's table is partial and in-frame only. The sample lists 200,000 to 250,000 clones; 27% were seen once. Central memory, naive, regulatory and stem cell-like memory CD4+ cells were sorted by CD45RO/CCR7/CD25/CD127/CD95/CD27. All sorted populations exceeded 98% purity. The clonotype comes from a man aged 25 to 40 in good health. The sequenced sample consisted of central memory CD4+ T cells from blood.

The CDR3 loop reads CASSQDRTNIETQYF. CDR3 coding DNA: TGCGCCAGCAGCCAAGATCGTACTAATATAGAGACCCAGTACTTC. J is TRBJ2-5 and V is TRBV4-1, with no clear D. The CDR3 loop spans 15 amino acids. CDR1 is MGHRA, CDR2 YSYEKL, per germline. Trimming shortened V by 0 bases and J by 4 bases, and 12 bases separated the two germline ends.